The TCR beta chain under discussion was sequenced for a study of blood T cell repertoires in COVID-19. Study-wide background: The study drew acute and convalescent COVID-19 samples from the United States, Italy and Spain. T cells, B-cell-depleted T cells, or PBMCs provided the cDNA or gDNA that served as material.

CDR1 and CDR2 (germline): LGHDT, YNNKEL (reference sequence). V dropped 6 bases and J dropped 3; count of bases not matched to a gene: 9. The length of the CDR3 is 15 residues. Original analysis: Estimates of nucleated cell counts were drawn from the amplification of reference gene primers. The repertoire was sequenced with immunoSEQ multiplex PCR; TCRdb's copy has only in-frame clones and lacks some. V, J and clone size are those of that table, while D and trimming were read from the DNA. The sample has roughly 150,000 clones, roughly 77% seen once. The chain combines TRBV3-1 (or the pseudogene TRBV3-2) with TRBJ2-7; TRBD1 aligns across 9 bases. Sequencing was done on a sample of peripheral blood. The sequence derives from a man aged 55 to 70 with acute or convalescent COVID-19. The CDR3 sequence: CASSVPGTGIYEQYF. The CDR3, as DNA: TGTGCCAGCAGTGTCCCCGGGACAGGGATCTACGAGCAGTACTTC.